This paragraph reports one T cell receptor beta chain. Antigen specificity is unknown. Other nucleotide sequences in the sample specify the same CDR3. Expressed TCRB transcripts were sequenced because the entire RNA isolate underwent reverse transcription. TCRdb's table, derived via immunoSEQ multiplex PCR, lists solely in-frame clones and lacks some. The sample holds over 120,000 clones; 10% to 15% are singletons and the top ten take roughly 1.3%. The data are from a study of beta chain features in type 1 diabetes. Study details: Sorted cells from all samples, numbering approximately 100 million, were examined. Study-wide results and caveats: Across all four CD4+ subsets, people with type 1 diabetes showed modestly shorter TCRB CDR3s.

Germline-derived CDR1 and CDR2 are KGHSH and LQKENI. The V and J ends lost 3 bases and 1 base respectively, with 6 bases between them. The CDR3 is made up of 13 amino acids. Material for sequencing was central memory CD4+ T cells from blood. The sequence was collected from a man between 18 and 35 years old with type 1 diabetes. The chain is built from TRBV18 and TRBJ2-5; no definite D call. The CDR3 sequence: CASSPEFQETQYF. The CDR3 bases are TGTGCCAGCTCACCTGAGTTCCAAGAGACCCAGTACTTC. The full variable domain, in which reference TRBV18 and TRBJ2-5 provide the parts outside the CDR3, is NAGVMQNPRHLVRRRGQEARLRCSPMKGHSHVYWYRQLPEEGLKFMVYLQKENIIDESGMPKERFSAEFPKEGPSILRIQQVVRGDSAAYFCASSPEFQETQYFGPGTRLLVL.